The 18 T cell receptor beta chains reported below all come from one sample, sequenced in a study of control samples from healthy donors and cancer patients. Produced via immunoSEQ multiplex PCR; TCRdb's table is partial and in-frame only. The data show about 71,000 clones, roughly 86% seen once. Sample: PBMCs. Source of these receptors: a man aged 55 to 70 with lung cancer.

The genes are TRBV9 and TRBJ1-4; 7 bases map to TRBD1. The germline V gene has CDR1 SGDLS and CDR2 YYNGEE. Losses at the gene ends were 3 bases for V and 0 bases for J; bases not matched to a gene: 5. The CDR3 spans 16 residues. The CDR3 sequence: CASSAQGGTTNEKLFF. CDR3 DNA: TGTGCCAGCAGCGCCCAGGGGGGTACAACTAATGAAAAACTGTTTTTT.

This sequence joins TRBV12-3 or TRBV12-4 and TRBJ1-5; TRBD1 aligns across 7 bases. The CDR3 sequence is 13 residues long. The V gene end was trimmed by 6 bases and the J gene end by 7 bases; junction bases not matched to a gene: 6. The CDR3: CASRKTGVQPQHF. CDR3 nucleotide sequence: TGTGCCAGCAGAAAAACAGGGGTGCAGCCCCAGCATTTT.

This CDR3 is CASSENPGGGNTIYF. CDR3 DNA: TGTGCCAGCAGTGAAAATCCAGGGGGCGGAAACACCATATATTTT. The V gene is TRBV6-1, the J gene TRBJ1-3, with 8 bases matching TRBD1. Unmatched junction bases numbered 4, after V lost 2 bases and J lost 4 bases. Germline assignment: CDR1 MNHNS and CDR2 SASEGT. The CDR3 runs 15 residues.

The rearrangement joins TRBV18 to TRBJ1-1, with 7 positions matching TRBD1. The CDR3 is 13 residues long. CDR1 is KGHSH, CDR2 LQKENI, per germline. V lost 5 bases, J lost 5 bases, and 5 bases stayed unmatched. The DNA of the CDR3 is TGTGCCAGCTCAGCGACAGGGCAGACTGAAGCTTTCTTT. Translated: CASSATGQTEAFF.

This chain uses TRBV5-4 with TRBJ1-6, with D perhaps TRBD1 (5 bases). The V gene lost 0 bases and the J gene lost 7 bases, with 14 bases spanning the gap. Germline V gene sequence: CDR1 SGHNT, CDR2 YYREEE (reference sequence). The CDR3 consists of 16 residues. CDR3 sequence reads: CASSLDGIQGNSPLHF. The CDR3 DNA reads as TGTGCCAGCAGCTTGGATGGTATCCAGGGCAATTCACCCCTCCACTTT.

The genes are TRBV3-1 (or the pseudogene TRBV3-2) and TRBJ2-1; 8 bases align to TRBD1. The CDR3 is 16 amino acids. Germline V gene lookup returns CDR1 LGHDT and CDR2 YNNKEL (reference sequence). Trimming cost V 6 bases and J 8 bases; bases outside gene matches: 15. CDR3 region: CASSPRLNLQGDEQFF. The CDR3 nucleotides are TGTGCCAGCAGTCCACGACTTAATTTACAGGGGGATGAGCAGTTCTTC.

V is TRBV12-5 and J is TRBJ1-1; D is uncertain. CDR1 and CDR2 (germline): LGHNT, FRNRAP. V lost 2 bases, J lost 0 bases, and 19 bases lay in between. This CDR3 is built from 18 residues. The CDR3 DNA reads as TGTGCTAGTGGTTTGTCCCCCACATCAAATAATCTGAACACTGAAGCTTTCTTT. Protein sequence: CASGLSPTSNNLNTEAFF.

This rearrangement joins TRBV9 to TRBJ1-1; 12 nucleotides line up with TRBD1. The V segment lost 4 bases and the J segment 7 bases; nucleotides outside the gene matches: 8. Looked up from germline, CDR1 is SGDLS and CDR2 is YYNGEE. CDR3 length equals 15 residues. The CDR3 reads CASSPRDRGPGEAFF. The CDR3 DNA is TGTGCCAGCAGCCCCCGGGACAGGGGGCCGGGTGAAGCTTTCTTT.

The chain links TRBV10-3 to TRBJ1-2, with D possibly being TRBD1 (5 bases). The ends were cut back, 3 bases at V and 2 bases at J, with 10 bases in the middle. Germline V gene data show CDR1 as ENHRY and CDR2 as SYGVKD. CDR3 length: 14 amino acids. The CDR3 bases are TGTGCCATCAGTGAAAAGGGGACGAACTATGGCTACACCTTC. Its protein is CAISEKGTNYGYTF.

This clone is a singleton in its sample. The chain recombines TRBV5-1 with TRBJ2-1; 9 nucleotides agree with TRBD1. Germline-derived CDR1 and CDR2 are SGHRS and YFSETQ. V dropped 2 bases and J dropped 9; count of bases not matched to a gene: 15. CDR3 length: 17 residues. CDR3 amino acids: CASSFIQGQGVTGEQFF. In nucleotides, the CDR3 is TGCGCCAGCAGCTTCATCCAGGGACAGGGTGTAACGGGTGAGCAGTTCTTC.

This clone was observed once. CDR3 DNA: TGTGCCAGCAGCTCCCCTTCATCTTACAATGAGCAGTTCTTC. Amino acid sequence: CASSSPSSYNEQFF. The chain uses TRBV7-2 and TRBJ2-1, with D unclear. Germline V gives CDR1 SGHTA, CDR2 FQGNSA. V shed 4 bases and J shed 4 bases, with 11 bases lying between them. This CDR3 is built from 14 residues.

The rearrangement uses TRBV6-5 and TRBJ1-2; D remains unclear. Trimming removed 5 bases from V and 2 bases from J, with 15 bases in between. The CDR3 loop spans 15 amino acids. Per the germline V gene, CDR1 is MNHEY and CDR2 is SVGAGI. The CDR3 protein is CASSRQSGLNYGYTF. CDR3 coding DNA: TGTGCCAGCAGTAGGCAGTCTGGTCTAAACTATGGCTACACCTTC.

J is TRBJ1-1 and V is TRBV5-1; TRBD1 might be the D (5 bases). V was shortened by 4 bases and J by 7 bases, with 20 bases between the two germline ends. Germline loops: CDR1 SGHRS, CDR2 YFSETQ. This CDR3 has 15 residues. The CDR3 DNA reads TGCGCCAGCAGCATGACAGCAGGAGAACCTATTGAAGCTTTCTTT. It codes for CASSMTAGEPIEAFF.

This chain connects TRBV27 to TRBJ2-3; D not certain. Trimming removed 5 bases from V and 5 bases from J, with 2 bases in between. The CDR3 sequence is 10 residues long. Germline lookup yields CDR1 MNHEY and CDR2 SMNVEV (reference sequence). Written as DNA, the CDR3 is TGTGCCAGCAGTGGAGATACGCAGTATTTT. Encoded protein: CASSGDTQYF.

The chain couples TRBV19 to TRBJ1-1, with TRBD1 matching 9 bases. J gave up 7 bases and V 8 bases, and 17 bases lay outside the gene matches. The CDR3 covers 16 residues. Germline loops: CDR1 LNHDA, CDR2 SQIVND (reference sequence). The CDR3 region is CASYNMQNRGRSEAFF. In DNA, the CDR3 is TGTGCCAGTTACAATATGCAAAACAGGGGGCGTAGTGAAGCTTTCTTT.

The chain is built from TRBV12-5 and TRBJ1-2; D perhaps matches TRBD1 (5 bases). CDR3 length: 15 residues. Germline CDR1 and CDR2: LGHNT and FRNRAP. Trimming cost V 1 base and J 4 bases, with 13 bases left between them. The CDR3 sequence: CASGLALGGGYGYTF. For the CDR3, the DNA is TGTGCTAGTGGTTTGGCGCTCGGGGGGGGCTATGGCTACACCTTC.

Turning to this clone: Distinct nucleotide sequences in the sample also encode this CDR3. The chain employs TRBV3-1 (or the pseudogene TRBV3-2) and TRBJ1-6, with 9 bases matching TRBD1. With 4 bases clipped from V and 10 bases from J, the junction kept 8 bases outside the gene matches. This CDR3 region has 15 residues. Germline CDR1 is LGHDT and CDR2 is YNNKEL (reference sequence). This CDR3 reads CASSPRTGVGSPLHF. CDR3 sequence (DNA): TGTGCCAGCAGCCCCCGGACAGGGGTTGGGTCACCCCTCCACTTT.

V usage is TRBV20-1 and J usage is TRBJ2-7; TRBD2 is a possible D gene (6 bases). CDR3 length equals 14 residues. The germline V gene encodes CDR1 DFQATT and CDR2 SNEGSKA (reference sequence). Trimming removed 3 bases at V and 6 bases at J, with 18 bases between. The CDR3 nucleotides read TGCAGTGCTAGTAGTGGGAGGTTGAGCGGCGAGCAGTACTTC. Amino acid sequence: CSASSGRLSGEQYF.